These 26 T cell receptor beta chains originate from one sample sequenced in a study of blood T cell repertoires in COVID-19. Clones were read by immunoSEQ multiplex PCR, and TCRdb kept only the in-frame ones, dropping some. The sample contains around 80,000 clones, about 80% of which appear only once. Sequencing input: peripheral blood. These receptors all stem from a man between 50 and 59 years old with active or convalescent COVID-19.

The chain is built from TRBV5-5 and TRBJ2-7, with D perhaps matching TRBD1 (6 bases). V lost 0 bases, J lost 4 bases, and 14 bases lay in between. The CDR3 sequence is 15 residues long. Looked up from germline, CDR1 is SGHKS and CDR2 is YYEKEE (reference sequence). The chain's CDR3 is CASSLAPGDGYEQYF. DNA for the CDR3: TGTGCCAGCAGCTTGGCCCCAGGGGACGGATACGAGCAGTACTTC.

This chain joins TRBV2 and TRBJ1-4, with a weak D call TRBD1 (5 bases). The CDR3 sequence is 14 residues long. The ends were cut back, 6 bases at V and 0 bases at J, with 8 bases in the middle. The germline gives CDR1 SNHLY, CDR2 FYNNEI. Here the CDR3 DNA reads TGTGCCAGCAGGCGGGGCGCAACTAATGAAAAACTGTTTTTT. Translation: CASRRGATNEKLFF.

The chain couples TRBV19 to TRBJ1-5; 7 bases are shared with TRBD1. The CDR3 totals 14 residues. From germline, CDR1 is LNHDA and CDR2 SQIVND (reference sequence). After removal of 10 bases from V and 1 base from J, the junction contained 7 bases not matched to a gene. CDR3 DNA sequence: TGTGCCACCTTCGACAGGGCGAGCAATCAGCCCCAGCATTTT. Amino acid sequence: CATFDRASNQPQHF.

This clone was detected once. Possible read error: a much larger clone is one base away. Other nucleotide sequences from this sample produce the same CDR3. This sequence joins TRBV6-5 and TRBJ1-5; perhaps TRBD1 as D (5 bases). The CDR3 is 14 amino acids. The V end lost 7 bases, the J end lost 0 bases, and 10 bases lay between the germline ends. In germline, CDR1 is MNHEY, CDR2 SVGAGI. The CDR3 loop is CASNPTGSNQPQHF. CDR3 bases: TGTGCCAGCAACCCTACAGGTAGCAATCAGCCCCAGCATTTT.

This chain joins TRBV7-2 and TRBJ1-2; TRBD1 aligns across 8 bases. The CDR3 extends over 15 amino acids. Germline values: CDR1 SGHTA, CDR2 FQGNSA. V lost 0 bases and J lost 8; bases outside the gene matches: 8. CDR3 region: CASSLAQAGGVGYTF. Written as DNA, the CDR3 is TGTGCCAGCAGCTTAGCGCAGGCAGGGGGCGTAGGCTACACCTTC.

Written as DNA, the CDR3 is TGTGCCAGCAGCCCGACAGGGAGGTGGGACACTGAAGCTTTCTTT. Translating gives CASSPTGRWDTEAFF. The chain joins TRBV7-3 to TRBJ1-1; 7 bases are a match to TRBD1. The V gene end was trimmed by 5 bases and the J gene end by 3 bases; junction bases not matched to a gene: 9. The length of the CDR3 is 15 residues. Per germline, CDR1 SGHTA and CDR2 FQGTGA.

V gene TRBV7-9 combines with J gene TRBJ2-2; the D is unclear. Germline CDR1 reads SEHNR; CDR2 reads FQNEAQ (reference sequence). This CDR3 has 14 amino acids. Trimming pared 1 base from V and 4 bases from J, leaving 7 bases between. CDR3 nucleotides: TGTGCCAGCAGCTTAGGGCAGGCCACCGGGGAGCTGTTTTTT. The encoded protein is CASSLGQATGELFF.

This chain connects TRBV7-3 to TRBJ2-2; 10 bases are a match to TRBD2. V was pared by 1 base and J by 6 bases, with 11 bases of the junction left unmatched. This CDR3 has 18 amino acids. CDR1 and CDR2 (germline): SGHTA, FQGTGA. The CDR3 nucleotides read TGTGCCAGCAGCTTAAACCCGGAGCGGGGGGGTTCCGCCGGGGAGCTGTTTTTT. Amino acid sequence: CASSLNPERGGSAGELFF. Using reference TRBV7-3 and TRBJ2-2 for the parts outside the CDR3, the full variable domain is GAGVSQTPSNKVTEKGKYVELRCDPISGHTALYWYRQSLGQGPEFLIYFQGTGAADDSGLPNDRFFAVRPEGSVSTLKIQRTERGDSAVYLCASSLNPERGGSAGELFFGEGSRLTVL.

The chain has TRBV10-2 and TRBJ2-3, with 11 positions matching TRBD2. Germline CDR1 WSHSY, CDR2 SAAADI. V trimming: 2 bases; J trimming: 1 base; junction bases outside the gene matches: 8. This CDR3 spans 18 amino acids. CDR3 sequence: CASSEGLAGGLRTDTQYF. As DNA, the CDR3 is TGCGCCAGCAGTGAGGGGTTAGCGGGGGGGCTTCGCACAGATACGCAGTATTTT.

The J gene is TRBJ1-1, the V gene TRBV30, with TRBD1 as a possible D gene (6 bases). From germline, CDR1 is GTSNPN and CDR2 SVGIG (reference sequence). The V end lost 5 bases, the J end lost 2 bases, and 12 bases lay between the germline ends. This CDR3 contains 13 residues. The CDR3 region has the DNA TGTGCCTGGGAGGGGGTTGCTAACACTGAAGCTTTCTTT. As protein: CAWEGVANTEAFF. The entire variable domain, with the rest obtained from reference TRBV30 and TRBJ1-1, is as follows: SQTIHQWPATLVQPVGSPLSLECTVEGTSNPNLYWYRQAAGRGLQLLFYSVGIGQISSEVPQNLSASRPQDRQFILSSKKLLLSDSGFYLCAWEGVANTEAFFGQGTRLTVV.

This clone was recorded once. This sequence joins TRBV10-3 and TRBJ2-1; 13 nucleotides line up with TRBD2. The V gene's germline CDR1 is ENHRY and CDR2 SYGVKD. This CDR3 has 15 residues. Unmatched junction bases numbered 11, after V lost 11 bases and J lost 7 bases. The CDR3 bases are TGTGCCTCCCAACCGGGACTAGCGGGGCTGAATGAGCAGTTCTTC. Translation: CASQPGLAGLNEQFF.

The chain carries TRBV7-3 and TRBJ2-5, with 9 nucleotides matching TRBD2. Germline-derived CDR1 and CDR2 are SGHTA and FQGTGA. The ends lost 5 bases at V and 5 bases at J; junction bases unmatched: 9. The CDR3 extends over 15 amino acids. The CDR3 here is CASSRQAGGGETQYF. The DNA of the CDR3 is TGTGCCAGCAGCCGTCAAGCGGGGGGTGGTGAGACCCAGTACTTC.

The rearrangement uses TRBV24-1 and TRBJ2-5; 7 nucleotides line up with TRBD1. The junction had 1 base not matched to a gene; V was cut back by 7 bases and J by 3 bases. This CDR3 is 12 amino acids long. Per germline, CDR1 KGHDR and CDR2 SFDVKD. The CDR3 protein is CATSGTEETQYF. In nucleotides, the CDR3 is TGTGCCACCAGCGGGACAGAAGAGACCCAGTACTTC.

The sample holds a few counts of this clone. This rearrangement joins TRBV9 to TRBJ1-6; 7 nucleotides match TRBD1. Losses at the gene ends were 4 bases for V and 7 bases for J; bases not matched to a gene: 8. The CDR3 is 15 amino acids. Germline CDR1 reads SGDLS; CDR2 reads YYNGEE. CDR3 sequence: CASSPKGQKNSPLHF. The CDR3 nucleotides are TGTGCCAGCAGCCCCAAGGGACAGAAGAATTCACCCCTCCACTTT.

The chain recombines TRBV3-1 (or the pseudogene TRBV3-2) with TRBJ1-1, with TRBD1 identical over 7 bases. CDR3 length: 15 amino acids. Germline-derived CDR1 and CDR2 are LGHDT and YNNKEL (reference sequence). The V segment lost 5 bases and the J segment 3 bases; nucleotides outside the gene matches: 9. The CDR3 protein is CASSSRDSEYTEAFF. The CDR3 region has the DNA TGTGCCAGCAGCTCCAGGGACAGCGAGTACACTGAAGCTTTCTTT.

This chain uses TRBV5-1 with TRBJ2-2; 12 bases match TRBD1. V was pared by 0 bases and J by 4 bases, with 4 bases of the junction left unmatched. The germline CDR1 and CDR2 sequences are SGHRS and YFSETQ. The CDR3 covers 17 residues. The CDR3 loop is CASSLAGTGGGTGELFF. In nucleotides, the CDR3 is TGCGCCAGCAGCTTGGCTGGGACAGGGGGCGGCACCGGGGAGCTGTTTTTT.

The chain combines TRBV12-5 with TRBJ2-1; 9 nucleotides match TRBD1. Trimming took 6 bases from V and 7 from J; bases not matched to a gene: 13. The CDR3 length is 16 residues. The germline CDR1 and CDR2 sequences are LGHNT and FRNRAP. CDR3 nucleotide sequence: TGTGCTAGTGGCCACCCGAGGGGACAGGGCCAAAATGAGCAGTTCTTC. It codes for CASGHPRGQGQNEQFF.

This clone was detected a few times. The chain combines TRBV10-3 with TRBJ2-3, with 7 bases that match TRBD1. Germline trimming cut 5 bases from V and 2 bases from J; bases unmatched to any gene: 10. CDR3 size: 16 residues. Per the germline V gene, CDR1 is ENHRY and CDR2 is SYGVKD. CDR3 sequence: CAISFSGRGSTDTQYF. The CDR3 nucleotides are TGTGCCATCAGTTTCTCGGGCAGGGGGTCCACAGATACGCAGTATTTT.

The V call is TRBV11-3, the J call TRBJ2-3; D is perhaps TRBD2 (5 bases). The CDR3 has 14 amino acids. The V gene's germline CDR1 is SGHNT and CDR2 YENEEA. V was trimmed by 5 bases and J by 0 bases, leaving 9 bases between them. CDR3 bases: TGTGCCAGCAGCCCGGGGATTAGCACAGATACGCAGTATTTT. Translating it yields CASSPGISTDTQYF. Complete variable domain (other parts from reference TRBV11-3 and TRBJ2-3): EAGVVQSPRYKIIEKKQPVAFWCNPISGHNTLYWYLQNLGQGPELLIRYENEEAVDDSQLPKDRFSAERLKGVDSTLKIQPAELGDSAVYLCASSPGISTDTQYFGPGTRLTVL.

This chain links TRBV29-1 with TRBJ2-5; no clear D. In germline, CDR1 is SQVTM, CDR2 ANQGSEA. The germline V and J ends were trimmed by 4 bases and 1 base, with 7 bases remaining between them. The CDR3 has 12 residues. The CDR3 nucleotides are TGCAGCGTTGGGCAACCCCAAGAGACCCAGTACTTC. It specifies CSVGQPQETQYF.

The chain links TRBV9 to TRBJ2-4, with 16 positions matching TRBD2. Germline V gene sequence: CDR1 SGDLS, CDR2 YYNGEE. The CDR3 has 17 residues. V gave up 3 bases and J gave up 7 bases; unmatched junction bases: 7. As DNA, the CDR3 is TGTGCCAGCAGCGCTGGGACTAGCGGGGGGGCTAGGAACATTCAGTACTTC. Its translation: CASSAGTSGGARNIQYF.

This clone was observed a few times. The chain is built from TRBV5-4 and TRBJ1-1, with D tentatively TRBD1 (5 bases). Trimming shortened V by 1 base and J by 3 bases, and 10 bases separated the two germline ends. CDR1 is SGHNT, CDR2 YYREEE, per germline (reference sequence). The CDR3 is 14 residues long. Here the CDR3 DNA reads TGTGCCAGCAGCTTGATAGGGGATGACACTGAAGCTTTCTTT. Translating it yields CASSLIGDDTEAFF. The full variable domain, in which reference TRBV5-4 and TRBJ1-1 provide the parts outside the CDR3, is ETGVTQSPTHLIKTRGQQVTLRCSSQSGHNTVSWYQQALGQGPQFIFQYYREEENGRGNFPPRFSGLQFPNYSSELNVNALELDDSALYLCASSLIGDDTEAFFGQGTRLTVV.

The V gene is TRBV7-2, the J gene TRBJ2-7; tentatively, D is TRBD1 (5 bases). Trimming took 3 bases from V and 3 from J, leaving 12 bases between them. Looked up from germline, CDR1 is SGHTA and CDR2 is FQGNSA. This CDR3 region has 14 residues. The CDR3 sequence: CASSFQQAIYEQYF. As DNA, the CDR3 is TGTGCCAGCAGCTTTCAACAGGCGATCTACGAGCAGTACTTC.

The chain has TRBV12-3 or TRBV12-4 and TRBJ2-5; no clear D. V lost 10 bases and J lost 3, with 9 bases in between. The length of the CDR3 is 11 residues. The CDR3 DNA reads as TGTGCCACTAGAGGAGAAGAGACCCAGTACTTC. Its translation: CATRGEETQYF.

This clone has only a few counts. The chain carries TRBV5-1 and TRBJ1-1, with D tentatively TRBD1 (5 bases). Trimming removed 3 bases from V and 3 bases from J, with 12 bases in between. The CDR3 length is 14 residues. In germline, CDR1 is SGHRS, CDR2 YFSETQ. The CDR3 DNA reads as TGCGCCAGCAGCTCCGTTCGGGGGGACACTGAAGCTTTCTTT. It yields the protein CASSSVRGDTEAFF.

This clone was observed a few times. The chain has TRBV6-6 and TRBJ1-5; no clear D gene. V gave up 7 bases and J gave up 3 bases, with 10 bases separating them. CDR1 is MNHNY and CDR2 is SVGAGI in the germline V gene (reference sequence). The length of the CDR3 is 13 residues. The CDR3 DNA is TGTGCCAGCACGAACAACCCCAATCAGCCCCAGCATTTT. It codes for CASTNNPNQPQHF.